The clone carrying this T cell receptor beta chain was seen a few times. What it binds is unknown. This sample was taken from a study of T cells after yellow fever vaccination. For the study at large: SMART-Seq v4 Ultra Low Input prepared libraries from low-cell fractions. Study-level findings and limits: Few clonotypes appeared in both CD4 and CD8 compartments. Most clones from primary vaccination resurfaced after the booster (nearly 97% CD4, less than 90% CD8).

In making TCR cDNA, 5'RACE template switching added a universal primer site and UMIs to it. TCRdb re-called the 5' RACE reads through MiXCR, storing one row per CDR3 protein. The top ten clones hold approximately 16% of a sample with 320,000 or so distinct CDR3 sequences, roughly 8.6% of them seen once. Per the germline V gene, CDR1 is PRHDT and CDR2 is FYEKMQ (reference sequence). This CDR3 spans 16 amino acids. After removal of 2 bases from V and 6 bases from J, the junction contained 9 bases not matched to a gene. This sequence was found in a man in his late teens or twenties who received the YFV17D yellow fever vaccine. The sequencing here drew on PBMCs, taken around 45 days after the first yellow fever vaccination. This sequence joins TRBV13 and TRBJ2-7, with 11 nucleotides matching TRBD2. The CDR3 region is CASSLLAGGKIREQYF. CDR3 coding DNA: TGTGCCAGCAGCTTACTAGCGGGGGGCAAAATACGCGAGCAGTACTTC.